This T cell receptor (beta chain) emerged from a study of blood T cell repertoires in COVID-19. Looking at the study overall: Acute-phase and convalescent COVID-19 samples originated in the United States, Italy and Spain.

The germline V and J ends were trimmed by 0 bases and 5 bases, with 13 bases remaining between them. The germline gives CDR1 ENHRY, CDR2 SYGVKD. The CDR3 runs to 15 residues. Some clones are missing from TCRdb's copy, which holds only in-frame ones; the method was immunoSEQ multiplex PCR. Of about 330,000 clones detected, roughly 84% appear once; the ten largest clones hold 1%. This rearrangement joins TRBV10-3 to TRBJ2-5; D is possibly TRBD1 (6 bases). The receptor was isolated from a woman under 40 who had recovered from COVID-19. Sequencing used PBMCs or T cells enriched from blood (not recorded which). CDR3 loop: CAISESSTQGETQYF. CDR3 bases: TGTGCCATCAGTGAGTCAAGCACTCAGGGGGAGACCCAGTACTTC.